The T cell receptor beta chain under discussion was sequenced for a study of cytomegalovirus exposure and HLA in healthy donors. The germline CDR1 and CDR2 sequences are MGHDK and SYGVNS. The CDR3 length is 17 residues. V shed 0 bases and J 5 bases; nucleotides not matched to a gene: 6. Of note for this clone: Its antigen is currently unknown.

Measured with immunoSEQ multiplex PCR; TCRdb has only the in-frame clones, and not every one. There are 200,000 to 250,000 clones in the sample; about nine tenths occur only once, and approximately 2% lies in the top ten. Study outcomes and limitations: Generally TCR sequences proved uncommon, though certain public TCRs appeared in numerous donors. Cytomegalovirus association was assigned to about 150 TCR beta chains. In the 120 validation repertoires, more than 85% of cluster scores exceeded 0, per a later analysis. High sensitivity and specificity were reportedly achieved when the classifier diagnosed cytomegalovirus status.

Sequences were obtained from PBMCs. The gene calls are TRBV25-1 and TRBJ2-2, with 10 bases that match TRBD2. This TCR was recovered from a woman in her late teens or twenties in good health and CMV-seropositive. The chain's CDR3 is CASSEYFLAGETGELFF. The DNA for the CDR3 is TGTGCCAGCAGTGAATATTTCCTAGCGGGAGAGACCGGGGAGCTGTTTTTT.